This TCR beta chain came from a study of cytomegalovirus exposure and HLA in healthy donors (dated by TCRdb to about 2017). Describing the broader study: The 500 to 700 repertoires of the first cohort and the 120 validation repertoires were produced on the same platform, according to a later analysis. The study aimed to test whether signatures of past pathogen exposure could be identified by cataloging public T cell receptors. In addition to the first cohort of approximately 670 subjects, a separate validation cohort of about 120 different subjects was used. To predict cytomegalovirus infection status, the study combined high-throughput TCR immunosequencing, statistical association of individual TCRs with disease status, and machine learning.

Receptors were amplified or captured by the immunoSEQ multiplex PCR assay. In the source study's methods: To diagnose cytomegalovirus status from the catalog of TCR beta chain sequences, a statistical classification framework was built. TCRdb's version of the immuneACCESS table is confined to in-frame rearrangements and falls short of the full clone set. An unresolved V gene accounts for under half of the shortfall where checked; the remainder is of unknown origin. V and J calls and clone size are as listed in that table; D and trimming were resolved from the DNA. Counted in this sample were approximately 270,000 clones; about 90% of them appeared once. About 12% of the sample is taken by the ten largest. Broad study findings and their caveats: The classifier was reported to diagnose cytomegalovirus status with high specificity and sensitivity in both the original and validation cohorts. Of the cluster scores, around 95% were above 0 in a later analysis, which found that TCRs clustered in the first cohort also tended to co-occur in the 95 to 150 validation repertoires. Most TCR sequences were observed very rarely across donors, whereas some public TCRs were present in many individuals. A few of the identified cytomegalovirus-associated TCR beta chains were confirmed in vitro to be specific for cytomegalovirus antigens. All 120 or so repertoires were used to score co-occurrence in the validation cohort in a later analysis, because that analysis had no HLA typing for the cohort. In the study, roughly 160 TCR beta chains were listed as associated with cytomegalovirus. The authors suggested that the approach could potentially be extended to other disease states and immunological phenotypes.

The CDR3 has 14 amino acids, counting the end cysteine and phenylalanine. Left in the record is the CDR3 DNA by itself, 42 bases read in frame from the first base. V is reduced by 7 bases and J by 7 bases, leaving a spacing of 19 bases between them. Taken from the germline V gene, the CDR1 and CDR2 loops are MNHNS and SASEGT. Separate from the approximately 670-subject first cohort, the validation cohort of 120 subjects was the group to which the donors belonged. Remarks on this clone: Its antigen is unknown. Base qualities are not recorded, but no much larger clone differs from it by a single base.

The rearrangement joined TRBV6-1 to TRBJ1-2, with a weak D call of TRBD1 (6 bases match). This TCR derives from a man between 18 and 29 years old in good health and CMV-seropositive. The source material was PBMCs. The nucleotide sequence is given as TGTGCCAGCACCTTGCGGGACACAAGTAGTGGCTACACCTTC. It translates as CASTLRDTSSGYTF.